Below, 9 T cell receptor beta chains from the same sample are listed, as sequenced in a study of sequential checkpoint blockade in melanoma. The repertoire was sequenced with immunoSEQ multiplex PCR; TCRdb's copy has only in-frame clones and lacks some. The table lists several thousand clones, 57% of them singletons. The treatment denotes: randomized to nivolumab then ipilimumab (arm A) or the reverse (arm B). Sequencing used CD8+ T cells sorted from blood (inferred from file names), obtained from a patient given nivolumab and ipilimumab in sequence. These receptors all stem from a human donor with melanoma.

The chain is built from TRBV4-1 and TRBJ2-5, with 12 bases fitting TRBD1. The CDR3 is 16 residues long. Germline V lookup: CDR1 MGHRA, CDR2 YSYEKL. V dropped 3 bases and J dropped 4; count of bases not matched to a gene: 6. CDR3 sequence: CASSQVGQGAGETQYF. The CDR3 nucleotides are TGCGCCAGCAGCCAGGTGGGACAGGGGGCTGGAGAGACCCAGTACTTC.

The chain links TRBV7-8 to TRBJ2-5; TRBD2 matches at 12 bases. Germline CDR1 is SGHVS and CDR2 is FQNEAQ. The trim removed 1 base at V and 3 bases at J, leaving 0 bases unmatched. CDR3 size: 15 residues. The CDR3 DNA follows: TGTGCCAGCAGCTTAGGACTAGCGGGGGAAGAGACCCAGTACTTC. It translates to CASSLGLAGEETQYF.

The chain couples TRBV11-2 to TRBJ1-1, with D possibly being TRBD1 (6 bases). The CDR3 contains 14 residues. The V gene lost 1 base and the J gene lost 5 bases, with 11 bases spanning the gap. In germline, CDR1 is SGHAT, CDR2 FQNNGV. CDR3 nucleotide sequence: TGTGCCAGCAGCTTAGCCGTCAGGGGAACTGAAGCTTTCTTT. Protein: CASSLAVRGTEAFF.

The chain couples TRBV5-1 to TRBJ2-7; 10 bases are shared with TRBD1. CDR3 length equals 15 residues. V lost 2 bases and J lost 4; bases outside the gene matches: 6. Germline CDR1 and CDR2: SGHRS and YFSETQ. The CDR3 spells CASSFGTGAGYEQYF. CDR3 bases: TGCGCCAGCAGCTTTGGGACAGGGGCGGGGTACGAGCAGTACTTC.

The chain uses TRBV27 and TRBJ2-7, with TRBD1 matching 7 bases. This CDR3 has 15 amino acids. With V trimmed by 0 bases and J by 0 bases, 2 bases remained unmatched. CDR1 and CDR2 from the germline V gene are MNHEY and SMNVEV (reference sequence). The CDR3 nucleotides read TGTGCCAGCAGTTTATCGACAGGGAGCTCCTACGAGCAGTACTTC. Its translation is CASSLSTGSSYEQYF.

The chain uses TRBV27 and TRBJ2-7; TRBD2 is a possible D gene (6 bases). Trimming cost V 1 base and J 0 bases, with 22 bases left between them. The CDR3 loop spans 19 amino acids. Germline CDR1 reads MNHEY; CDR2 reads SMNVEV (reference sequence). Here the CDR3 reads CASSLYLGTLFRPSYEQYF. CDR3 in DNA: TGTGCCAGCAGTTTATACCTCGGGACTCTCTTTCGGCCCTCCTACGAGCAGTACTTC.

V usage is TRBV7-9 and J usage is TRBJ2-7; 10 bases match TRBD1. The V gene's germline CDR1 is SEHNR and CDR2 FQNEAQ (reference sequence). V lost 5 bases to trimming and J lost 4 bases; unmatched junction nucleotides: 8. CDR3 size: 15 residues. As DNA, the CDR3 is TGTGCCAGCAGCCCATCCAGGGACAGGGGATACGAGCAGTACTTC. It encodes CASSPSRDRGYEQYF.

This clone was picked up one time. The V call is TRBV4-2, the J call TRBJ2-1; possible D gene TRBD2, 6 bases. The CDR3 contains 15 residues. The V gene's germline CDR1 is LGHNA and CDR2 YNFKEQ. The ends were cut back, 0 bases at V and 4 bases at J, with 10 bases in the middle. The CDR3 bases are TGTGCCAGCAGCCAAGAGCGGGACTGGTACAATGAGCAGTTCTTC. Amino acid sequence: CASSQERDWYNEQFF.

The CDR3 DNA follows: TGTGCCAGCAGTGAGGGGGAGGGGTCCTATAATTCACCCCTCCACTTT. Residues: CASSEGEGSYNSPLHF. The chain is built from TRBV2 and TRBJ1-6; D may be TRBD1 (5 bases). Trimming removed 3 bases from V and 1 base from J, with 10 bases in between. Germline CDR1 SNHLY, CDR2 FYNNEI. The length of the CDR3 is 16 residues. Looking up the rest from reference TRBV2 and TRBJ1-6 gives the full variable domain: EPEVTQTPSHQVTQMGQEVILRCVPISNHLYFYWYRQILGQKVEFLVSFYNNEISEKSEIFDDQFSVERPDGSNFTLKIRSTKLEDSAMYFCASSEGEGSYNSPLHFGNGTRLTVT.